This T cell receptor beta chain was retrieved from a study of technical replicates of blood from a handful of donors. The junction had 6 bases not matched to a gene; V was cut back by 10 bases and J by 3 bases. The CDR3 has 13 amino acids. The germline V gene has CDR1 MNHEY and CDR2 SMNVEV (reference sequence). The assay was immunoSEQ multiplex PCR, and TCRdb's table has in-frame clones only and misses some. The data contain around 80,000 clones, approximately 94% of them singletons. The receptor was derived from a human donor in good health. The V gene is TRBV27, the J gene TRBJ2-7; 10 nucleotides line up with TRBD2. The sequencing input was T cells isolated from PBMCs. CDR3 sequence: CATRTSGNYEQYF. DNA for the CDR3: TGTGCCACTAGGACTAGCGGAAACTACGAGCAGTACTTC.